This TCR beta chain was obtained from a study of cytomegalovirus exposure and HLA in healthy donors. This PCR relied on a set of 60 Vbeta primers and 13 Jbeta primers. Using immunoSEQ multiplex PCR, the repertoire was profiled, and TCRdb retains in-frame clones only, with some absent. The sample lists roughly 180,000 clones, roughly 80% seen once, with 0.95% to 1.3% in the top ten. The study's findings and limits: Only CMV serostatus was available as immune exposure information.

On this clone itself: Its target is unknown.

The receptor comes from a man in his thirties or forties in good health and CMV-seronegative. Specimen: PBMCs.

The CDR3 spells CASSRRVEPYEQYF. The CDR3 DNA sequence: TGTGCCAGCAGCCGCCGGGTGGAGCCCTACGAGCAGTACTTC. V and J are TRBV6-6 and TRBJ2-5, with no clear D. The last part of the DNA fits TRBJ2-7 better; the J call may be wrong. Germline CDR1 MNHNY, CDR2 SVGAGI (reference sequence). The CDR3 contains 14 residues.